Following are 17 T cell receptor beta chains from one sample sequenced in a study of T-cell reconstitution after alpha-beta-depleted transplantation in children. Preparation of the TCRbeta library was carried out with unique molecular identifiers. TCRdb redid the calling of the PCR reads with MiXCR, one entry per CDR3 protein. This table holds around 600,000 distinct CDR3 sequences, about 10% found once. Specimen: PBMCs from the stem cell graft donor, collected from the stem cell graft. The receptors were sampled from a human donor who donated a stem cell graft to a child with acute myeloid leukemia.

This clonotype was detected a few times. This chain joins TRBV12-3 or TRBV12-4 and TRBJ2-1; D unresolved. This CDR3 comprises 11 residues. The V gene lost 3 bases and the J gene lost 10 bases, with 7 bases spanning the gap. This CDR3 reads CASSFNREQFF. For the CDR3, the DNA is TGTGCCAGCAGTTTTAATCGGGAGCAGTTCTTC.

This clonotype was seen many times. This sequence joins TRBV12-3 or TRBV12-4 and TRBJ1-2; 10 nucleotides align to TRBD1. The junction had 7 bases not matched to a gene; V was cut back by 9 bases and J by 6 bases. This CDR3 is built from 13 residues. This chain's CDR3 is CASERGQGHGYTF. The CDR3 DNA is TGTGCCAGTGAACGGGGACAGGGGCATGGCTACACCTTC.

This clonotype was found a few times. The chain joins TRBV12-5 to TRBJ2-1; either TRBD1 or TRBD2 may fit D (5 bases each). The CDR3 runs 12 residues. The V end was cut by 6 bases, the J end by 5 bases, with 8 bases between. The germline V gene encodes CDR1 LGHNT and CDR2 FRNRAP. DNA for the CDR3: TGTGCTAGTGGATCGGGGCACAATGAGCAGTTCTTC. Translation gives CASGSGHNEQFF.

This clonotype was seen at least ten times. The chain recombines TRBV7-9 with TRBJ2-1; D is uncertain. V dropped 4 bases and J dropped 0 bases, with 10 bases sitting between them. From germline, CDR1 is SEHNR and CDR2 FQNEAQ (reference sequence). The CDR3 has 15 amino acids. The CDR3 DNA is TGTGCCAGCAGCTGGTTGACGACCTCCTACAATGAGCAGTTCTTC. It codes for CASSWLTTSYNEQFF.

The V gene is TRBV28, the J gene TRBJ2-3; TRBD1 matches at 8 bases. The J segment lost 2 bases and the V segment lost 2 bases, leaving 3 bases of the junction unmatched. CDR3 length equals 15 residues. CDR1 and CDR2 (germline): MDHEN, SYDVKM. This CDR3 reads CASSLRDRPTDTQYF. CDR3 coding DNA: TGTGCCAGCAGTTTAAGGGACAGGCCCACAGATACGCAGTATTTT. The full variable domain, with the rest looked up from reference TRBV28 and TRBJ2-3, is DVKVTQSSRYLVKRTGEKVFLECVQDMDHENMFWYRQDPGLGLRLIYFSYDVKMKEKGDIPEGYSVSREKKERFSLILESASTNQTSMYLCASSLRDRPTDTQYFGPGTRLTVL.

This clonotype was picked up many times. This rearrangement joins TRBV29-1 to TRBJ2-7; TRBD1 agrees at 8 bases. This CDR3 has 15 amino acids. The germline gives CDR1 SQVTM, CDR2 ANQGSEA. V was clipped by 4 bases and J by 2 bases; unmatched bases: 10. The CDR3 protein is CSVVTGAEGAYEQYF. CDR3 DNA sequence: TGCAGCGTTGTGACAGGGGCTGAAGGGGCCTACGAGCAGTACTTC.

This clonotype was detected many times. The chain employs TRBV6-5 and TRBJ2-1; the D gene is possibly TRBD2 (6 bases). Trimming removed 2 bases at V and 6 bases at J, with 17 bases between. The V gene's germline CDR1 is MNHEY and CDR2 SVGAGI. The CDR3 contains 16 residues. In DNA form, the CDR3 reads TGTGCCAGCAGTTACGGGGGGTCTAGAGGTGGCAATGAGCAGTTCTTC. This translates into CASSYGGSRGGNEQFF.

The table lists this clonotype with many counts. V and J are TRBV10-2 and TRBJ2-3, with 10 positions matching TRBD2. This CDR3 contains 14 residues. Germline CDR1 is WSHSY and CDR2 is SAAADI. V lost 7 bases, J lost 6 bases, and 7 bases stayed unmatched. The chain's CDR3 is CASTSGRASDTQYF. DNA for the CDR3: TGCGCCAGCACCAGCGGGAGGGCCTCGGATACGCAGTATTTT.

V is TRBV29-1 and J is TRBJ2-7; D is possibly TRBD2 (5 bases). CDR1 and CDR2 (germline): SQVTM, ANQGSEA. The CDR3 has 12 amino acids. Trimming took off 7 bases at V and 4 bases at J, with 14 bases between the two ends. The CDR3 sequence: CSAQEAVYEQYF. CDR3 bases: TGCAGCGCTCAGGAGGCAGTATACGAGCAGTACTTC.

This clonotype was seen a few times. This chain uses TRBV6-2 or TRBV6-3 with TRBJ2-1, with 13 positions matching TRBD2. The ends lost 6 bases at V and 4 bases at J; junction bases unmatched: 6. The germline gives CDR1 MNHEY, CDR2 SVGEGT. This CDR3 has 16 amino acids. CDR3 sequence: CASSGPGLAGYNEQFF. The DNA of the CDR3 is TGTGCCAGCAGCGGACCGGGACTAGCGGGATACAATGAGCAGTTCTTC.

Many counts were recorded for this clonotype. The V gene is TRBV6-5, the J gene TRBJ2-7; 11 bases fit TRBD2. The CDR3 spans 14 residues. In germline, CDR1 is MNHEY, CDR2 SVGAGI. The V segment lost 5 bases and the J segment 3 bases; nucleotides outside the gene matches: 3. The CDR3 DNA follows: TGTGCCAGCAGTCAGACTAGCGGGAACTACGAGCAGTACTTC. Amino acid sequence: CASSQTSGNYEQYF.

The V call is TRBV7-9, the J call TRBJ2-2; D is tentatively TRBD1 or TRBD2 (5 bases each). This CDR3 comprises 15 residues. The ends were cut back, 3 bases at V and 3 bases at J, with 11 bases in the middle. The germline V gene has CDR1 SEHNR and CDR2 FQNEAQ (reference sequence). The CDR3 DNA reads TGTGCCAGCAGCTTTTCAGGGCGGGACACCGGGGAGCTGTTTTTT. The encoded protein is CASSFSGRDTGELFF.

This clonotype has more than one count but fewer than ten. V is TRBV20-1 and J is TRBJ2-7, with 7 bases that match TRBD2. This CDR3 spans 16 amino acids. V lost 4 bases and J lost 4; bases outside the gene matches: 16. Germline V gene sequence: CDR1 DFQATT, CDR2 SNEGSKA (reference sequence). DNA for the CDR3: TGCAGTGCTAACCTTCCGGGAGGATCCCTACGATACGAGCAGTACTTC. Translated, it gives CSANLPGGSLRYEQYF.

This clonotype was observed at least ten times. The V call is TRBV3-1, the J call TRBJ1-1; a weak D match, TRBD1 (6 bases). This CDR3 is 12 amino acids long. Germline CDR1 and CDR2: LGHDT and YNNKEL (reference sequence). V was cut by 4 bases and J by 10 bases, with 13 bases left in between. CDR3 in amino acids: CASSPQGWGAFF. The CDR3 DNA reads as TGTGCCAGCAGCCCGCAGGGGTGGGGAGCTTTCTTT.

The CDR3 sequence is CATSDLDASSYNEQFF. For the CDR3, the DNA is TGTGCCACCAGTGATTTGGACGCGAGCTCCTACAATGAGCAGTTCTTC. This chain connects TRBV24-1 to TRBJ2-1; D is ambiguous. The germline gives CDR1 KGHDR, CDR2 SFDVKD. The ends were cut back, 0 bases at V and 0 bases at J, with 8 bases in the middle. The CDR3 runs to 16 residues.

This clonotype was observed a few times. CDR3 loop: CASSSTSGYTGELFF. The CDR3 bases are TGTGCCAGCAGCTCCACTAGCGGGTACACCGGGGAGCTGTTTTTT. The chain links TRBV7-2 to TRBJ2-2, with 9 bases that match TRBD2. The CDR3 extends over 15 amino acids. V lost 4 bases, J lost 3 bases, and 3 bases stayed unmatched. Germline assignment: CDR1 SGHTA and CDR2 FQGNSA.

There are many counts of this clonotype. The chain has TRBV29-1 and TRBJ2-1; D may be TRBD1 or TRBD2 (6 bases each). V lost 7 bases and J 0 bases, leaving 13 bases between the germline ends. Germline V gene sequence: CDR1 SQVTM, CDR2 ANQGSEA. The CDR3 has 14 amino acids. In nucleotides, the CDR3 is TGCAGCGCTGGGGGGCGGAGCTCCTACAATGAGCAGTTCTTC. Protein: CSAGGRSSYNEQFF.